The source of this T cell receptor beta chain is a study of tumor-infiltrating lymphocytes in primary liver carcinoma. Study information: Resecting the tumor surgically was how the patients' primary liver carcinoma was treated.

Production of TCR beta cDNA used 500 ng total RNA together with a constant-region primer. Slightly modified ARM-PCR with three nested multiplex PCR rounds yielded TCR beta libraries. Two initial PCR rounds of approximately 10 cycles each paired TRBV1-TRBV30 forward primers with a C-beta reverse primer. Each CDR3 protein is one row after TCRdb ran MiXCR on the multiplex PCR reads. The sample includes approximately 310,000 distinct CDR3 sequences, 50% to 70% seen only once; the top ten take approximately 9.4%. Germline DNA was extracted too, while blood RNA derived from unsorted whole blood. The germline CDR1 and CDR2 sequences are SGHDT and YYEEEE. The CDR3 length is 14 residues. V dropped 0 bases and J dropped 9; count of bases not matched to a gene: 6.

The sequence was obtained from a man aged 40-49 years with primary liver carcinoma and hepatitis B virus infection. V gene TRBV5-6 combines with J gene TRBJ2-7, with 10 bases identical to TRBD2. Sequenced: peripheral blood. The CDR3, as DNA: TGTGCCAGCAGCTTGGGGACTAGCGGTCTAGGGCAGTACTTC. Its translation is CASSLGTSGLGQYF.